This TCR beta chain was identified during a study of beta chain features in type 1 diabetes. The study, taken as a whole, reports: TCRB CDR3s from Type 1 diabetes patients were moderately but significantly shorter in all four CD4+ subsets. A closer apparent resemblance between naive, central memory and Treg TCRB repertoires was seen in patients than in healthy donors.

This CDR3 contains 15 residues. J was trimmed by 7 bases and V by 5 bases; bases with no gene match: 11. CDR1 is MNHNY, CDR2 SVGAGI, per germline (reference sequence). This clone came up once. Its antigen remains unidentified. The isolated RNA, all of it, was reverse transcribed, so expressed TCRB transcripts were what got sequenced. Assay: immunoSEQ multiplex PCR; the TCRdb copy retains only in-frame clones and omits some. The table shows approximately 240,000 clones, with more than 15% occurring only once. CD4+ naive, central memory, regulatory and stem cell-like memory subsets were isolated by sorting on CD45RO/CCR7/CD25/CD127/CD95/CD27. Purity exceeding 98% was reached by all sorted populations.

This receptor was identified in a young man with type 1 diabetes. The J gene is TRBJ1-1, the V gene TRBV6-6; 9 bases agree with TRBD1. Material: naive CD4+ T cells from blood. CDR3 nucleotide sequence: TGTGCCAGCAGTCCGCCACGGGACAGGGCTATTGAAGCTTTCTTT. Protein: CASSPPRDRAIEAFF.